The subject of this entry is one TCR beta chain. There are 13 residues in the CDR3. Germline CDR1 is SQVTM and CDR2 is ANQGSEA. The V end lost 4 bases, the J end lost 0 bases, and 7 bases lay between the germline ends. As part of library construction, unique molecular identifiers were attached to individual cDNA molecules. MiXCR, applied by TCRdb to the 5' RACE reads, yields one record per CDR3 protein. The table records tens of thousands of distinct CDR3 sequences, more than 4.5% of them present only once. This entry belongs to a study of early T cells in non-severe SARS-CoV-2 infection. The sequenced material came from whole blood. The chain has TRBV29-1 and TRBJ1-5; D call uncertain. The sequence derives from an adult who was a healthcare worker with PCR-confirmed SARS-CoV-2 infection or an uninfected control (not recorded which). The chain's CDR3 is CSVGWFSNQPQHF. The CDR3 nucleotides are TGCAGCGTTGGGTGGTTTAGCAATCAGCCCCAGCATTTT.